The 30 T cell receptor beta chains below all came from one sample that was sequenced in a study of PD-1 blockade in classical Hodgkin lymphoma. TCRdb's table, derived via immunoSEQ multiplex PCR, lists solely in-frame clones and lacks some. Of about 37,000 clones in the sample, around 76% were seen once. Every patient had relapsed following autologous stem cell transplantation, and cohorts differed in brentuximab vedotin exposure. This specimen consisted of peripheral blood mononuclear cells (PBMCs), obtained before the second cycle of nivolumab. These receptors were taken from a human donor with classical Hodgkin lymphoma.

Only a few counts were recorded for this clone. This rearrangement joins TRBV9 to TRBJ2-1; D call uncertain. This CDR3 comprises 14 residues. The V end lost 2 bases, the J end lost 3 bases, and 9 bases lay between the germline ends. Germline values: CDR1 SGDLS, CDR2 YYNGEE. CDR3 residues: CASSVTAGYNEQFF. The CDR3 DNA follows: TGTGCCAGCAGCGTTACAGCAGGCTACAATGAGCAGTTCTTC.

This chain uses TRBV5-1 with TRBJ2-5, with 8 nucleotides matching TRBD2. The CDR3 has 16 amino acids. The V segment lost 0 bases and the J segment 2 bases; nucleotides outside the gene matches: 6. Germline values: CDR1 SGHRS, CDR2 YFSETQ. CDR3 protein: CASSLGSGGTQETQYF. The CDR3 coding sequence is TGCGCCAGCAGCTTGGGGAGCGGGGGAACTCAAGAGACCCAGTACTTC. The whole variable domain, remainder taken from reference TRBV5-1 and TRBJ2-5, is KAGVTQTPRYLIKTRGQQVTLSCSPISGHRSVSWYQQTPGQGLQFLFEYFSETQRNKGNFPGRFSGRQFSNSRSEMNVSTLELGDSALYLCASSLGSGGTQETQYFGPGTRLLVL.

The DNA for the CDR3 is TGTGCCAGCAGTTACTCCGGGACCGAGGGGAACGAGCAGTACTTC. It translates to CASSYSGTEGNEQYF. The chain joins TRBV6-5 to TRBJ2-7; D might be TRBD1 or TRBD2, each matching 5 bases. V was pared by 0 bases and J by 5 bases, with 14 bases between. The CDR3 runs to 15 residues. Looked up from germline, CDR1 is MNHEY and CDR2 is SVGAGI.

This clone was counted once. The V and J genes are TRBV5-6 and TRBJ1-6, with 7 nucleotides matching TRBD1. V lost 0 bases to trimming and J lost 10 bases; unmatched junction nucleotides: 10. The CDR3 sequence is 16 residues long. Germline V lookup: CDR1 SGHDT, CDR2 YYEEEE. This CDR3 reads CASSLAPGTVGSPLHF. CDR3 sequence (DNA): TGTGCCAGCAGCTTGGCGCCCGGGACAGTTGGGTCACCCCTCCACTTT.

The chain joins TRBV4-3 to TRBJ2-1, with D maybe TRBD2 (7 bases). This CDR3 region has 15 residues. Germline V gives CDR1 LGHNA, CDR2 YSLEER. Trimming took 4 bases from V and 7 from J, leaving 17 bases between them. CDR3 loop: CASSPGGAGRNEQFF. CDR3 in DNA: TGCGCCAGCAGCCCGGGGGGCGCGGGGAGGAATGAGCAGTTCTTC.

V is TRBV11-2 and J is TRBJ1-1; 9 bases map to TRBD1. Germline CDR1 is SGHAT and CDR2 is FQNNGV. V shed 5 bases and J 2 bases; nucleotides not matched to a gene: 6. CDR3 length: 15 amino acids. In nucleotides, the CDR3 is TGTGCCAGCAGCAAGGACAGGGGCTATAACACTGAAGCTTTCTTT. Its protein product is CASSKDRGYNTEAFF.

This chain uses TRBV7-2 with TRBJ2-1; 9 bases line up with TRBD2. The CDR3 length is 18 residues. Looked up from germline, CDR1 is SGHTA and CDR2 is FQGNSA. Unmatched junction bases numbered 20, after V lost 5 bases and J lost 9 bases. The CDR3 bases are TGTGCCAGCAGCCCCCTACATGCCGAGCGGGGGGCACTTAGTGAGCAGTTCTTC. Translating gives CASSPLHAERGALSEQFF. Complete variable domain (other parts from reference TRBV7-2 and TRBJ2-1): GAGVSQSPSNKVTEKGKDVELRCDPISGHTALYWYRQSLGQGLEFLIYFQGNSAPDKSGLPSDRFSAERTGGSVSTLTIQRTQQEDSAVYLCASSPLHAERGALSEQFFGPGTRLTVL.

V and J are TRBV7-9 and TRBJ2-5; D unclear. Deletions cut 4 bases from V and 2 bases from J, with 8 bases between. Germline V gene data show CDR1 as SEHNR and CDR2 as FQNEAQ (reference sequence). CDR3 length equals 13 residues. The CDR3 reads CASSSGGQETQYF. CDR3 DNA sequence: TGTGCCAGCAGCTCGGGCGGTCAAGAGACCCAGTACTTC.

The J gene is TRBJ1-5, the V gene TRBV6-5, with 8 bases identical to TRBD1. This CDR3 contains 15 residues. Germline loops: CDR1 MNHEY, CDR2 SVGAGI. V trimming: 6 bases; J trimming: 5 bases; junction bases outside the gene matches: 9. The CDR3 sequence: CASSRRQGPHQPQHF. The CDR3 bases are TGTGCCAGCAGCCGGAGACAGGGGCCTCATCAGCCCCAGCATTTT.

This clone came up once. The chain employs TRBV18 and TRBJ1-4, with 7 bases that match TRBD1. Trimming removed 0 bases from V and 6 bases from J; junction bases left unmatched: 4. The CDR3 loop spans 15 amino acids. Germline CDR1 and CDR2: KGHSH and LQKENI. Here the CDR3 reads CASSPPSGGYEKLFF. The CDR3 DNA is TGTGCCAGCTCACCACCTTCAGGGGGTTATGAAAAACTGTTTTTT.

The chain joins TRBV19 to TRBJ1-2; D possibly corresponds to TRBD1 (6 bases). Deletions cut 3 bases from V and 6 bases from J, with 11 bases between. Germline lookup yields CDR1 LNHDA and CDR2 SQIVND (reference sequence). The CDR3 has 13 amino acids. The CDR3 bases are TGTGCCAGTAGTATGGGGGGGCCCGATGGCTACACCTTC. As protein: CASSMGGPDGYTF.

The chain carries TRBV4-3 and TRBJ2-5; 9 positions match TRBD2. Germline CDR1 and CDR2: LGHNA and YSLEER. The CDR3 extends over 15 amino acids. V gave up 1 base and J gave up 2 bases; unmatched junction bases: 2. CDR3 DNA: TGCGCCAGCAGCCAAGGACTAGCGGATCAAGAGACCCAGTACTTC. This gives the protein CASSQGLADQETQYF.

The rearrangement joins TRBV6-6 to TRBJ1-3, with D unresolved. This CDR3 is built from 13 residues. CDR1 MNHNY and CDR2 SVGAGI come from the germline V gene (reference sequence). V shed 5 bases and J shed 4 bases, with 9 bases lying between them. The CDR3 region is CASSRRSGNTIYF. The CDR3, as DNA: TGTGCCAGCAGTCGCCGGTCGGGAAACACCATATATTTT.

The chain links TRBV2 to TRBJ1-6; 7 positions agree with TRBD1. J lost 6 bases, V lost 9 bases, and 8 bases had no gene match. The CDR3 has 14 amino acids. Per the germline V gene, CDR1 is SNHLY and CDR2 is FYNNEI. DNA of the CDR3: TGTGCCAGTTCTCCCGGGACAGTTAATTCACCCCTCCACTTT. It is translated as CASSPGTVNSPLHF.

The chain carries TRBV18 and TRBJ1-2; 8 nucleotides match TRBD1. In germline, CDR1 is KGHSH, CDR2 LQKENI. V lost 3 bases to trimming and J lost 4 bases; unmatched junction nucleotides: 7. This CDR3 is 15 amino acids long. The CDR3 reads CASSPGAGGAYGYTF. The CDR3 DNA is TGTGCCAGCTCACCGGGGGCAGGGGGCGCCTATGGCTACACCTTC.

This clone showed up just a few times. This chain uses TRBV7-9 with TRBJ2-7; 7 bases align to TRBD1. J gave up 3 bases and V 1 base, and 6 bases lay outside the gene matches. Germline assignment: CDR1 SEHNR and CDR2 FQNEAQ (reference sequence). The CDR3 is made up of 15 amino acids. The CDR3 loop reads CASSLGQGTVYEQYF. The CDR3, as DNA: TGTGCCAGCAGCTTAGGCCAGGGGACAGTCTACGAGCAGTACTTC.

The V and J genes are TRBV2 and TRBJ2-3; 7 bases fit TRBD1. Germline loops: CDR1 SNHLY, CDR2 FYNNEI. CDR3 length: 13 amino acids. V lost 7 bases, J lost 1 base, and 2 bases stayed unmatched. The CDR3 is CASTGQGTDTQYF. The CDR3 DNA follows: TGTGCCAGCACCGGACAGGGCACAGATACGCAGTATTTT.

The chain uses TRBV28 and TRBJ1-5; 8 nucleotides match TRBD1. This CDR3 has 16 residues. V shed 8 bases and J 1 base; nucleotides not matched to a gene: 10. Germline CDR1 and CDR2: MDHEN and SYDVKM. The CDR3 loop is CASYPGGGSSNQPQHF. CDR3 in DNA: TGTGCCAGCTATCCAGGGGGCGGTTCGAGCAATCAGCCCCAGCATTTT.

V is TRBV25-1 and J is TRBJ2-5; weak D call: TRBD2 (6 bases). The CDR3 extends over 14 amino acids. CDR1 is MGHDK and CDR2 is SYGVNS in the germline V gene. V lost 2 bases and J lost 2, with 9 bases in between. CDR3 residues: CASSEGGLQETQYF. CDR3 DNA sequence: TGTGCCAGCAGTGAAGGGGGACTTCAAGAGACCCAGTACTTC.

The chain employs TRBV12-5 and TRBJ2-1, with 8 bases lining up with TRBD1. The V and J ends lost 0 bases and 12 bases, in that order; junction bases with no gene match: 1. The CDR3 is 12 amino acids. Germline CDR1 and CDR2: LGHNT and FRNRAP. The CDR3 reads CASGLVGTGQFF. The CDR3 DNA follows: TGTGCTAGTGGTTTGGTAGGGACAGGGCAGTTCTTC.

V usage is TRBV9 and J usage is TRBJ1-2, with D maybe TRBD1 (6 bases). The CDR3 consists of 15 residues. Per germline, CDR1 SGDLS and CDR2 YYNGEE. V lost 1 base and J lost 8, with 18 bases in between. The CDR3 sequence is CASSVRSGASPGYTF. The DNA for the CDR3 is TGTGCCAGCAGCGTACGCTCGGGGGCCTCACCCGGCTACACCTTC. Variable domain in full (rest from reference TRBV9 and TRBJ1-2): DSGVTQTPKHLITATGQRVTLRCSPRSGDLSVYWYQQSLDQGLQFLIQYYNGEERAKGNILERFSAQQFPDLHSELNLSSLELGDSALYFCASSVRSGASPGYTFGSGTRLTVV.

J is TRBJ2-3 and V is TRBV7-2; D remains ambiguous. Trimming cost V 2 bases and J 2 bases, with 11 bases left between them. CDR1 and CDR2 from the germline V gene are SGHTA and FQGNSA. The CDR3 extends over 15 amino acids. CDR3 bases: TGTGCCAGCAGCTTATATAGCCGGAACACAGATACGCAGTATTTT. Protein sequence: CASSLYSRNTDTQYF.

The chain has TRBV10-3 and TRBJ2-3; 9 nucleotides line up with TRBD1. Losses at the gene ends were 3 bases for V and 3 bases for J; bases not matched to a gene: 7. This CDR3 is built from 16 residues. Germline CDR1 and CDR2: ENHRY and SYGVKD. The CDR3 protein is CAISDSGQGRTDTQYF. Written as DNA, the CDR3 is TGTGCCATCAGTGACTCAGGACAGGGGAGAACAGATACGCAGTATTTT.

This chain links TRBV7-2 with TRBJ2-1; 14 nucleotides match TRBD2. Trimming cost V 3 bases and J 8 bases; bases outside gene matches: 0. The CDR3 is made up of 14 amino acids. Germline V lookup: CDR1 SGHTA, CDR2 FQGNSA. CDR3 residues: CASSLTSGGDEQFF. CDR3 nucleotides: TGTGCCAGCAGCTTGACTAGCGGGGGGGATGAGCAGTTCTTC.

The chain joins TRBV11-3 to TRBJ2-7, with D maybe TRBD1 (6 bases). Germline assignment: CDR1 SGHNT and CDR2 YENEEA. The CDR3 is 16 amino acids. Trimming took 4 bases from V and 3 from J, leaving 19 bases between them. As DNA, the CDR3 is TGTGCCAGCAGCTCCCCGGACAGAAGACTGAGCTACGAGCAGTACTTC. It yields the protein CASSSPDRRLSYEQYF. Drawing the rest from reference TRBV11-3 and TRBJ2-7, the complete variable domain is EAGVVQSPRYKIIEKKQPVAFWCNPISGHNTLYWYLQNLGQGPELLIRYENEEAVDDSQLPKDRFSAERLKGVDSTLKIQPAELGDSAVYLCASSSPDRRLSYEQYFGPGTRLTVT.

This chain links TRBV6-6 with TRBJ1-6; the match to TRBD1 covers 7 bases. The CDR3 loop spans 16 amino acids. Germline trimming cut 6 bases from V and 0 bases from J; bases unmatched to any gene: 5. Germline V gene sequence: CDR1 MNHNY, CDR2 SVGAGI (reference sequence). The CDR3 nucleotides read TGTGCCAGCAGCCTGACAGGGAGCTCCTATAATTCACCCCTCCACTTT. Translation: CASSLTGSSYNSPLHF.

This clone was counted between two and nine times. The CDR3 region is CASSLLGTVNEQFF. The CDR3 DNA reads as TGTGCCAGCAGCTTACTAGGGACAGTCAATGAGCAGTTCTTC. The rearrangement links TRBV7-6 to TRBJ2-1, with 7 positions matching TRBD1. CDR3 length: 14 amino acids. Trimming at V came to 2 bases and at J to 6 bases, leaving 4 bases not matched to a gene. Germline V lookup: CDR1 SGHVS, CDR2 FNYEAQ.

With respect to this clone: The germline gene is not matched at one end of the junction; a read error may be the cause. The rearrangement joins TRBV5-5 to TRBJ2-2; a weak D match, TRBD2 (5 bases). There are 15 residues in the CDR3. CDR1 SGHKS and CDR2 YYEKEE come from the germline V gene (reference sequence). The CDR3 loop is CASSQERAGTGELFF. The CDR3 DNA reads as TGCGCCAGCAGCCAAGAGAGGGCGGGCACCGGGGAGCTGTTTTTT.

The chain employs TRBV15 and TRBJ1-2; D is unclear. There are 16 residues in the CDR3. Germline V lookup: CDR1 LNHNV, CDR2 YYDKDF (reference sequence). Trimming shortened V by 4 bases and J by 3 bases, and 18 bases separated the two germline ends. The CDR3 coding sequence is TGTGCCACCAGCACCGGGGATACAGACGCCCACTATGGCTACACCTTC. Residues: CATSTGDTDAHYGYTF.

The V and J genes are TRBV5-1 and TRBJ2-1; D is ambiguous. The germline gives CDR1 SGHRS, CDR2 YFSETQ. The CDR3 runs to 14 residues. V was clipped by 0 bases and J by 9 bases, with 13 bases between them. The CDR3: CASSLGFTTGEQFF. CDR3 DNA sequence: TGCGCCAGCAGCTTGGGATTCACGACGGGTGAGCAGTTCTTC.